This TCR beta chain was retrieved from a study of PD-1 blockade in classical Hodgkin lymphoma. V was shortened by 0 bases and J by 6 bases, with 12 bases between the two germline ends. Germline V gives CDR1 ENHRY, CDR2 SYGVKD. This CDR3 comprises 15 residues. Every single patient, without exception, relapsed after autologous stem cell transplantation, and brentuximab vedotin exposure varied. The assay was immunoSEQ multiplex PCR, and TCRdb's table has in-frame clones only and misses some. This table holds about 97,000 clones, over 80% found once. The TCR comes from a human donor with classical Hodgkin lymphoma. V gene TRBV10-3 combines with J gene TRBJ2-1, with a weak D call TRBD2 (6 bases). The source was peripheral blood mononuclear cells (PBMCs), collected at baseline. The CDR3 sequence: CAISESWGEGNEQFF. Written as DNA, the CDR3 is TGTGCCATCAGTGAGTCGTGGGGGGAAGGCAATGAGCAGTTCTTC.